This passage covers 24 T cell receptor beta chains from one sample sequenced in a study of blood T cell repertoires in COVID-19. TCRdb's table, derived via immunoSEQ multiplex PCR, lists solely in-frame clones and lacks some. Of tens of thousands of clones in the sample, 75% to 95% are singletons; the top ten hold around 6.5%. What was sequenced was peripheral blood. These receptors all stem from a man aged 50-60 years with active COVID-19.

The V gene is TRBV29-1, the J gene TRBJ1-3, with D possibly matching TRBD1 (5 bases). V was cut by 6 bases and J by 0 bases, with 12 bases left in between. CDR3 length: 14 amino acids. Germline V gives CDR1 SQVTM, CDR2 ANQGSEA. CDR3 DNA sequence: TGCAGCGTCCTGGGGACTAGCTCTGGAAACACCATATATTTT. Residues: CSVLGTSSGNTIYF. Using reference TRBV29-1 and TRBJ1-3 for the parts outside the CDR3, the full variable domain is SAVISQKPSRDICQRGTSLTIQCQVDSQVTMMFWYRQQPGQSLTLIATANQGSEATYESGFVIDKFPISRPNLTFSTLTVSNMSPEDSSIYLCSVLGTSSGNTIYFGEGSWLTVV.

This chain joins TRBV11-2 and TRBJ2-7; 12 positions match TRBD2. The CDR3 totals 18 residues. V dropped 5 bases and J dropped 7; count of bases not matched to a gene: 18. Germline loops: CDR1 SGHAT, CDR2 FQNNGV. The CDR3 coding sequence is TGTGCCAGCAGCAAGCTACTAGCGGGAGGAAGGGGGGTGGTGGAGCAGTACTTC. It encodes CASSKLLAGGRGVVEQYF.

The V call is TRBV7-9, the J call TRBJ2-3; D unclear. CDR1 SEHNR and CDR2 FQNEAQ come from the germline V gene (reference sequence). CDR3 size: 11 residues. Trimming removed 7 bases at V and 5 bases at J, with 7 bases between. This CDR3 reads CASTLLDTQYF. DNA of the CDR3: TGTGCCAGCACACTTCTAGATACGCAGTATTTT.

This clone has more than one count but fewer than ten. The DNA for the CDR3 is TGTGCCAGCAGGGGAGGACAGGGCGAAAGTAATTCACCCCTCCACTTT. Amino acids: CASRGGQGESNSPLHF. The chain couples TRBV2 to TRBJ1-6; 8 positions agree with TRBD1. The CDR3 totals 16 residues. V lost 6 bases, J lost 6 bases, and 10 bases stayed unmatched. Germline V gives CDR1 SNHLY, CDR2 FYNNEI.

This clone was seen only once. V usage is TRBV7-9 and J usage is TRBJ2-1; 7 bases fit TRBD2. The CDR3 covers 16 residues. Germline loops: CDR1 SEHNR, CDR2 FQNEAQ (reference sequence). V shed 5 bases, J shed 7 bases, and the junction held 14 bases outside the gene matches. CDR3: CASSLGLVGSSNEQFF. The CDR3 DNA is TGTGCCAGCAGCCTTGGACTAGTTGGAAGTTCGAATGAGCAGTTCTTC.

The chain combines TRBV19 with TRBJ1-1, with a possible D match to TRBD1 (6 bases). The germline gives CDR1 LNHDA, CDR2 SQIVND (reference sequence). V was trimmed by 9 bases and J by 4 bases, leaving 12 bases between them. CDR3 length equals 12 residues. CDR3 sequence: CASGQGSTEAFF. DNA for the CDR3: TGTGCCAGCGGGCAGGGGAGCACTGAAGCTTTCTTT.

The rearrangement joins TRBV4-1 to TRBJ2-6; D not resolved. CDR3 length: 14 amino acids. Trimming shortened V by 4 bases and J by 3 bases, and 7 bases separated the two germline ends. Looked up from germline, CDR1 is MGHRA and CDR2 is YSYEKL. CDR3 coding DNA: TGCGCCAGCAGCCTTGACATTGGGGCCAACGTCCTGACTTTC. It yields the protein CASSLDIGANVLTF.

The rearrangement links TRBV30 to TRBJ1-1, with D hard to call. The CDR3 contains 13 residues. The V end lost 3 bases, the J end lost 6 bases, and 14 bases lay between the germline ends. Germline V gives CDR1 GTSNPN, CDR2 SVGIG (reference sequence). Written as DNA, the CDR3 is TGTGCCTGGAGGTGGGGAGGGTGGTCTGAAGCTTTCTTT. It is translated as CAWRWGGWSEAFF. Filled out from reference TRBV30 and TRBJ1-1, the complete variable domain reads SQTIHQWPATLVQPVGSPLSLECTVEGTSNPNLYWYRQAAGRGLQLLFYSVGIGQISSEVPQNLSASRPQDRQFILSSKKLLLSDSGFYLCAWRWGGWSEAFFGQGTRLTVV.

This rearrangement joins TRBV25-1 to TRBJ2-1, with TRBD1 identical over 7 bases. The CDR3 is 16 amino acids. Trimming removed 3 bases from V and 3 bases from J; junction bases left unmatched: 8. CDR1 and CDR2 (germline): MGHDK, SYGVNS. The CDR3 DNA follows: TGTGCCAGCAGTGACTCTGGCCAGGGGGACTACAATGAGCAGTTCTTC. Encoded protein: CASSDSGQGDYNEQFF.

J is TRBJ1-5 and V is TRBV7-2; D unclear. Trimming took off 5 bases at V and 5 bases at J, with 10 bases between the two ends. Germline lookup yields CDR1 SGHTA and CDR2 FQGNSA. The CDR3 is made up of 13 amino acids. The CDR3 DNA follows: TGTGCCAGCAGCACTTACAGATATCAGCCCCAGCATTTT. Translating it yields CASSTYRYQPQHF.

The V call is TRBV7-2, the J call TRBJ1-6, with unresolved D. The CDR3 covers 12 residues. The V end was cut by 1 base, the J end by 10 bases, with 5 bases between. Germline V gene sequence: CDR1 SGHTA, CDR2 FQGNSA. CDR3 DNA sequence: TGTGCCAGCAGCTTAGGCGTGTCACCCCTCCACTTT. Translation gives CASSLGVSPLHF. Variable domain in full (rest from reference TRBV7-2 and TRBJ1-6): GAGVSQSPSNKVTEKGKDVELRCDPISGHTALYWYRQSLGQGLEFLIYFQGNSAPDKSGLPSDRFSAERTGGSVSTLTIQRTQQEDSAVYLCASSLGVSPLHFGNGTRLTVT.

CDR3 region: CASSLALPYEQYF. CDR3 DNA: TGTGCCAGCAGTTTAGCACTACCCTACGAGCAGTACTTC. The chain uses TRBV12-3 or TRBV12-4 and TRBJ2-7, with unresolved D. The V gene lost 0 bases and the J gene lost 2 bases, with 5 bases spanning the gap. CDR3 length: 13 residues.

This rearrangement joins TRBV5-4 to TRBJ1-5; D perhaps matches TRBD1 (5 bases). V was shortened by 4 bases and J by 3 bases, with 8 bases between the two germline ends. The CDR3 loop spans 13 amino acids. CDR1 and CDR2 from the germline V gene are SGHNT and YYREEE (reference sequence). CDR3 bases: TGTGCCAGCAGCCTGGACAACAATCAGCCCCAGCATTTT. Protein sequence: CASSLDNNQPQHF.

This chain links TRBV2 with TRBJ2-3; the match to TRBD2 covers 9 bases. Germline assignment: CDR1 SNHLY and CDR2 FYNNEI. Trimming at V came to 6 bases and at J to 7 bases, leaving 11 bases not matched to a gene. This CDR3 contains 15 residues. This CDR3 reads CASSRGAGGVNTQYF. In DNA, the CDR3 is TGTGCCAGCAGCCGCGGAGCGGGAGGTGTAAATACGCAGTATTTT.

The V call is TRBV27, the J call TRBJ2-3; D gene unclear. The CDR3 is 13 residues long. Between the trimmed V and J ends, which lost 2 bases and 8 bases, there was a span of 11 bases. Per the germline V gene, CDR1 is MNHEY and CDR2 is SMNVEV (reference sequence). CDR3 region: CASSLTNWATQYF. The CDR3, as DNA: TGTGCCAGCAGTTTAACGAACTGGGCTACGCAGTATTTT.

As DNA, the CDR3 is TGTGCCAGCAGCTTACCGGACAGGGAGCAGTTCTTC. Translation gives CASSLPDREQFF. The chain couples TRBV5-6 to TRBJ2-1; 7 bases are a match to TRBD1. CDR3 length: 12 amino acids. Per germline, CDR1 SGHDT and CDR2 YYEEEE. Trimming at V came to 2 bases and at J to 10 bases, leaving 3 bases not matched to a gene. The entire variable domain, with the rest obtained from reference TRBV5-6 and TRBJ2-1, is as follows: DAGVTQSPTHLIKTRGQQVTLRCSPKSGHDTVSWYQQALGQGPQFIFQYYEEEERQRGNFPDRFSGHQFPNYSSELNVNALLLGDSALYLCASSLPDREQFFGPGTRLTVL.

CDR3 nucleotide sequence: TGTGCCAGCAGCCACAGGAGAGGCACCGGGAGGAACACCGGGGAGCTGTTTTTT. Translation gives CASSHRRGTGRNTGELFF. The chain is built from TRBV11-3 and TRBJ2-2; weak D call: TRBD2 (6 bases). Per the germline V gene, CDR1 is SGHNT and CDR2 is YENEEA. Trimming removed 5 bases at V and 1 base at J, with 20 bases between. CDR3 length equals 18 residues.

There are a few counts of this clone. This sequence joins TRBV10-2 and TRBJ2-7; possible D gene TRBD1, 6 bases. The CDR3 spans 19 residues. CDR1 is WSHSY and CDR2 is SAAADI in the germline V gene. The V end was cut by 0 bases, the J end by 1 base, with 22 bases between. The CDR3 coding sequence is TGCGCCAGCAGTGAGTCGGGTTTTAGGGGACACCTTACTTCCTACGAGCAGTACTTC. It translates to CASSESGFRGHLTSYEQYF.

This clone was recorded once. V gene TRBV12-3 or TRBV12-4 combines with J gene TRBJ2-2; TRBD1 might be the D (5 bases). The length of the CDR3 is 12 residues. V lost 5 bases, J lost 5 bases, and 6 bases lay in between. The CDR3 sequence is CASSPGTGELFF. DNA of the CDR3: TGTGCCAGCAGTCCAGGGACCGGGGAGCTGTTTTTT.

Only a few counts were recorded for this clone. V usage is TRBV7-9 and J usage is TRBJ1-2, with 7 bases matching TRBD1. J was trimmed by 5 bases and V by 5 bases; bases with no gene match: 2. In germline, CDR1 is SEHNR, CDR2 FQNEAQ (reference sequence). This CDR3 is built from 12 residues. In nucleotides, the CDR3 is TGTGCCAGCAGCCCAGGGGGTTATGGCTACACCTTC. Translating gives CASSPGGYGYTF.

The chain combines TRBV18 with TRBJ2-6; 11 bases are a match to TRBD1. The CDR3 extends over 18 amino acids. V lost 2 bases to trimming and J lost 4 bases; unmatched junction nucleotides: 7. The germline gives CDR1 KGHSH, CDR2 LQKENI. The chain's CDR3 is CASSPSRTGGSGANVLTF. The CDR3 bases are TGTGCCAGCTCACCATCCAGGACAGGGGGCTCCGGGGCCAACGTCCTGACTTTC.

This clone was observed a few times. The V call is TRBV24-1, the J call TRBJ1-5; no clear D gene. The germline CDR1 and CDR2 sequences are KGHDR and SFDVKD. CDR3 length equals 14 residues. Trimming cost V 4 bases and J 1 base, with 7 bases left between them. CDR3 nucleotides: TGTGCCACCAGTGAACTGTCGAGCAATCAGCCCCAGCATTTT. It translates to CATSELSSNQPQHF.

This clone appeared a single time. The chain links TRBV6-5 to TRBJ2-7; D is unclear. This CDR3 is 14 amino acids long. The germline CDR1 and CDR2 sequences are MNHEY and SVGAGI. Deletions cut 7 bases from V and 2 bases from J, with 15 bases between. CDR3 protein: CASISGYPTYEQYF. CDR3 sequence (DNA): TGTGCCAGCATTTCGGGTTACCCAACCTACGAGCAGTACTTC.

Only one count was recorded for this clone. The chain uses TRBV29-1 and TRBJ2-7, with 10 nucleotides matching TRBD1. V lost 6 bases and J lost 3; bases outside the gene matches: 17. This CDR3 is built from 17 residues. CDR1 SQVTM and CDR2 ANQGSEA come from the germline V gene. The CDR3 coding sequence is TGCAGCGTCCTCAAATTGGCGACAGGGGGCGTTAACTACGAGCAGTACTTC. Its protein product is CSVLKLATGGVNYEQYF.